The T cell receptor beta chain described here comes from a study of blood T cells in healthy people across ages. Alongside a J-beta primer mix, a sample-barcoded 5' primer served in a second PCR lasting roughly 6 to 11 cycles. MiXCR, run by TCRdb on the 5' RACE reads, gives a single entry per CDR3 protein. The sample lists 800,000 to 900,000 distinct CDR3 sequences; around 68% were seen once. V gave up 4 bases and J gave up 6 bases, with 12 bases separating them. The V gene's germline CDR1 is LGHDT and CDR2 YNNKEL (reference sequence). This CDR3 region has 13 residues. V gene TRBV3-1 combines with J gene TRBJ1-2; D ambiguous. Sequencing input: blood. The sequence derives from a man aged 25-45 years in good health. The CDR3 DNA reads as TGTGCCAGCAGCCCCCGGGCCGCGGATGGCTACACCTTC. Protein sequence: CASSPRAADGYTF.